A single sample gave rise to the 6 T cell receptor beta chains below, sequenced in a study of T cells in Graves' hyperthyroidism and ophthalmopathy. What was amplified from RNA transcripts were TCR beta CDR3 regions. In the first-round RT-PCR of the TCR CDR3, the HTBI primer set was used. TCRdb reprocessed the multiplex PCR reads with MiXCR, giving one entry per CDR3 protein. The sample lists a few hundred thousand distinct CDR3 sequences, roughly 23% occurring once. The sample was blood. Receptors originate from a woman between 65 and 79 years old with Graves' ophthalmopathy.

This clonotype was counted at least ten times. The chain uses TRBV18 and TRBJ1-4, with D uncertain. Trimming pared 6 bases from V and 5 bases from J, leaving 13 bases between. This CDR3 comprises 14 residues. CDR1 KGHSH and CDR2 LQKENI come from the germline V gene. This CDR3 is CASSLAGGNEKLFF. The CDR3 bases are TGTGCCAGCTCCCTAGCAGGAGGGAATGAAAAACTGTTTTTT. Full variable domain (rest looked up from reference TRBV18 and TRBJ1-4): NAGVMQNPRHLVRRRGQEARLRCSPMKGHSHVYWYRQLPEEGLKFMVYLQKENIIDESGMPKERFSAEFPKEGPSILRIQQVVRGDSAAYFCASSLAGGNEKLFFGSGTQLSVL.

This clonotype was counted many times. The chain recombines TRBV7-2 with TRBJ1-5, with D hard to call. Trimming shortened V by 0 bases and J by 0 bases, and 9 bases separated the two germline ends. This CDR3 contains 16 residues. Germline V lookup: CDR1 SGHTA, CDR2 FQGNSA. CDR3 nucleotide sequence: TGTGCCAGCAGCTTAGCGTCGAGGAATAGCAATCAGCCCCAGCATTTT. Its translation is CASSLASRNSNQPQHF. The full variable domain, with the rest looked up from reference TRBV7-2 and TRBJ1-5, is GAGVSQSPSNKVTEKGKDVELRCDPISGHTALYWYRQSLGQGLEFLIYFQGNSAPDKSGLPSDRFSAERTGGSVSTLTIQRTQQEDSAVYLCASSLASRNSNQPQHFGDGTRLSIL.

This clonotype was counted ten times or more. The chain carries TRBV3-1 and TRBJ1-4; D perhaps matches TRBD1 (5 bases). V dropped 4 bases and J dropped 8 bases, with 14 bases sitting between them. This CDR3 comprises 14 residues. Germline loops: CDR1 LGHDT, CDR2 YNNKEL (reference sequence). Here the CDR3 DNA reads TGTGCCAGCAGCCGATGGGGGAGCGAAGAAAAACTGTTTTTT. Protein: CASSRWGSEEKLFF.

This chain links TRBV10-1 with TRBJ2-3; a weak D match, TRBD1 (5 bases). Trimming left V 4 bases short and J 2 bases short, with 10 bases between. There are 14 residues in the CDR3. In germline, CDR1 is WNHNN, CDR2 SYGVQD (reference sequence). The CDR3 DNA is TGCGCCAGCAGTGGGACAACCGTCACAGATACGCAGTATTTT. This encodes CASSGTTVTDTQYF.

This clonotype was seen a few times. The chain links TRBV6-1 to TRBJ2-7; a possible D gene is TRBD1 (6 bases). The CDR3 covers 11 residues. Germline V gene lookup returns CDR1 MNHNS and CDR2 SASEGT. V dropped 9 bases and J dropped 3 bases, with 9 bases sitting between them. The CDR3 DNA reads TGTGCCAGTGCACAGGGCTACGAGCAGTACTTC. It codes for CASAQGYEQYF.

The CDR3, as DNA: TGTGCCAGCAGTCTCCGGGACAGGGTAACCAGTGAGCAGTTCTTC. Translation: CASSLRDRVTSEQFF. The J gene is TRBJ2-1, the V gene TRBV12-3 or TRBV12-4; 9 positions match TRBD1. CDR3 size: 15 residues. The trim removed 5 bases at V and 9 bases at J, leaving 11 bases unmatched.